The rows below give T cell receptor beta chains drawn from one sample of a study of blood T cell repertoires in COVID-19. Clones were sequenced by immunoSEQ multiplex PCR, and TCRdb holds only the in-frame ones, with some missing. Here the sample spans some 170,000 clones, roughly four fifths being singletons. The sample was peripheral blood. Receptors originate from a woman aged 80 or older with acute or convalescent COVID-19. CDR3s include the opening cysteine and the closing phenylalanine or tryptophan. Fields, in order: V gene, clone size, J gene, D gene, CDR3 DNA, CDR3 protein. D genes are given only for firm matches. Clone size is given for some rows only: seen once, a few or many times, or a class if the clone is expanded.

TRBV4-1,.,TRBJ2-3,TRBD2,TGCGCCAGCAGCCAACTGGGGACTAGCGGGAGGTATGGAGGGGACACAGATACGCAGTATTTT,CASSQLGTSGRYGGDTDTQYF
TRBV18,.,TRBJ1-1,.,TGTGCCAGCTCACCACCCACAGGGAAGAACACTGAAGCTTTCTTT,CASSPPTGKNTEAFF
TRBV7-9,.,TRBJ1-1,TRBD1,TGTGCCAGCACAAGGACAGGGGGTTCGAACACTGAAGCTTTCTTT,CASTRTGGSNTEAFF
TRBV6-5,.,TRBJ2-7,.,TGTGCCAGCAGTTACAGGGGTTCCAACGAGCAGTACTTC,CASSYRGSNEQYF
TRBV5-4,.,TRBJ2-4,.,TGTGCCAGCAGCTTAGGGGGCAAAAACATTCAGTACTTC,CASSLGGKNIQYF
TRBV10-2,few,TRBJ1-6,TRBD1,TGCGCCAGCAGTAGGGGAAGGACAGGGAGTAATTCACCCCTCCACTTT,CASSRGRTGSNSPLHF
TRBV7-2,.,TRBJ2-7,TRBD2,TGTGCCAGCAGCCCAACTAGCGGGCGAACCTACGAGCAGTACTTC,CASSPTSGRTYEQYF
TRBV4-1,.,TRBJ2-5,TRBD2,TGCGCCAGCAGCCAAGAGTTAAGTACTAGCGGCTTCCAAGAGACCCAGTACTTC,CASSQELSTSGFQETQYF
TRBV28,.,TRBJ1-5,.,TGTGCCAGCAACGGGCAGGGTGATCAGCCCCAGCATTTT,CASNGQGDQPQHF
TRBV19,.,TRBJ1-1,TRBD1,TGTGCCAGTAGGGGACAGGGTAACGCTGAAGCTTTCTTT,CASRGQGNAEAFF
TRBV4-1,.,TRBJ2-5,.,TGCGCCAGCAGCCTAGACAGTGCCCCCCCCCAAGAGACCCAGTACTTC,CASSLDSAPPQETQYF
TRBV29-1,.,TRBJ1-3,TRBD1,TGCAGCGTACAGGGGGCCAGCGGAAACACCATATATTTT,CSVQGASGNTIYF
TRBV11-3,.,TRBJ2-3,.,TGTGCCAGCAGCTCAGGGATGACAGATACGCAGTATTTT,CASSSGMTDTQYF
TRBV4-3,.,TRBJ1-1,TRBD1,TGCGCCAGCAGCCACCTACAGGGGGCAGGGAACACTGAAGCTTTCTTT,CASSHLQGAGNTEAFF
TRBV19,.,TRBJ1-1,.,TGTGCCAGTCTGGGGGGTACTGAAGCTTTCTTT,CASLGGTEAFF
TRBV6-5,.,TRBJ1-2,TRBD1,TGTGCCAGCAGGCTTCCCTCAGGGGGCAACTATGGCTACACCTTC,CASRLPSGGNYGYTF
TRBV6-1,once,TRBJ2-7,TRBD1,TGTGCCAGCAGTGAAGCCGTGACAGGGTGGTACGAGCAGTACTTC,CASSEAVTGWYEQYF
TRBV5-1,.,TRBJ1-6,.,TGCGCCAGCAGCTTGTCAGGGCCCATCCCCGCCTCACCCCTCCACTTT,CASSLSGPIPASPLHF
TRBV7-9,once,TRBJ2-2,.,TGTGCCAGCAGCCCATACATTGACGGGGAGCTGTTTTTT,CASSPYIDGELFF
TRBV3-1/TRBV3-2,.,TRBJ2-2,TRBD1,TGTGCCAGTTACGGGACAGGGAGAACCGGGGAGCTGTTTTTT,CASYGTGRTGELFF
TRBV6-6,once,TRBJ1-1,.,TGTGCCAGCAGCCCCTCAGGGCATAATACTGAAGCTTTCTTT,CASSPSGHNTEAFF
TRBV7-9,.,TRBJ1-4,.,TGTGCCAGCAGCCCGCAACAGGGAGCTAATGAAAAACTGTTTTTT,CASSPQQGANEKLFF
TRBV11-2,.,TRBJ1-2,TRBD1,TGTGCCAGCAGCCACAGGGGGCCCTATGGCTACACCTTC,CASSHRGPYGYTF
TRBV18,.,TRBJ2-1,TRBD1,TGTGCCAGCTCACCAGGGGCAGGGGGTAAATTCAATGAGCAGTTCTTC,CASSPGAGGKFNEQFF
TRBV5-4,.,TRBJ2-5,TRBD2,TGTGCCAGCAGCTTTCCTAGCGGGGGGGCGGAGACCCAGTACTTC,CASSFPSGGAETQYF
TRBV5-1,once,TRBJ2-7,.,TGCGCCAGCAGCTTAAATCCGGGACTCCTCTACGAGCAGTACTTC,CASSLNPGLLYEQYF
TRBV19,.,TRBJ1-5,TRBD1,TGTGCCAGTAGTGCACAGGGGGGGGTGGTAAGCAATCAGCCCCAGCATTTT,CASSAQGGVVSNQPQHF
TRBV5-1,.,TRBJ2-7,TRBD2,TGCGCCAGCGGGGCGGGACTAGCGGGCACTTACGAGCAGTACTTC,CASGAGLAGTYEQYF
TRBV5-4,.,TRBJ2-2,TRBD1,TGTGCCAGCAGCTTGGGACGTGGACAGGGTTCCGCCGGGGAGCTGTTTTTT,CASSLGRGQGSAGELFF
TRBV5-6,.,TRBJ1-2,TRBD1,TGTGCCAGCAGCCCGACAGGGTTGGATGGCTACACCTTC,CASSPTGLDGYTF
TRBV6-4,few,TRBJ1-5,.,TGTGCCAGCGTTGGCCCGAGGACAGATAGCAATCAGCCCCAGCATTTT,CASVGPRTDSNQPQHF
TRBV21-1,.,TRBJ1-2,.,TGTGCCAGCAGCAAGGGGAGGACAGGGAGCATTAATTATGGCTACACCTTC,CASSKGRTGSINYGYTF
TRBV18,.,TRBJ1-1,.,TGTGCCAGCTCAGTTTACAGGGTGAACGTGAACACTGAAGCTTTCTTT,CASSVYRVNVNTEAFF
TRBV4-1,.,TRBJ1-5,.,TGCGCCAGCAGCCAAGGGTGGGCTTATAGCAATCAGCCCCAGCATTTT,CASSQGWAYSNQPQHF
TRBV9,.,TRBJ1-5,.,TGTGCCAGCAGCGTCGACTCCACTCAGCCCCAGCATTTT,CASSVDSTQPQHF
TRBV7-9,.,TRBJ2-5,.,TGTGCCAGCAGCTCCCTGGACACAGGGCTAGGAGAGACCCAGTACTTC,CASSSLDTGLGETQYF
TRBV6-5,.,TRBJ2-1,TRBD1,TGTGCCAGCAGTTACGACAGGGAGAATGAGCAGTTCTTC,CASSYDRENEQFF
TRBV5-1,.,TRBJ1-2,.,TGCGCCAGCAGCTTGGAGTCAGGGATTTTCTATGGCTACACCTTC,CASSLESGIFYGYTF
TRBV4-1,.,TRBJ1-5,TRBD1,TGCGCCAGCAGCCAAATGGGACAGGGGTCTCAGCCCCAGCATTTT,CASSQMGQGSQPQHF
TRBV12-5,.,TRBJ2-1,TRBD2,TGTGCTAGTGGTCCCTCCGTAGCGGGGGAGGACATTGAGCAGTTCTTC,CASGPSVAGEDIEQFF
TRBV21-1,.,TRBJ2-1,.,TGTGCCAGCAGCAAAGTTAGAGCGGGGGGCTCCTACAATGAGCAGTTCTTC,CASSKVRAGGSYNEQFF
TRBV5-1,once,TRBJ1-2,.,TGCGCCAGCAGCCCAGACGGAACTACACGGAACTATGGCTACACCTTC,CASSPDGTTRNYGYTF
TRBV27,.,TRBJ2-2,.,TGTGCCAGCAGACCTTTGGAGGCTAGCATCACCGGGGAGCTGTTTTTT,CASRPLEASITGELFF
TRBV24-1,.,TRBJ2-5,TRBD2,TGTGCCACCAGTGATTTTGGCCCTAGCGGAGCGTACCAAGAGACCCAGTACTTC,CATSDFGPSGAYQETQYF
TRBV29-1,.,TRBJ2-3,.,TGCAGCGTTGTTGATGGGGGAGGATTCACAGATACGCAGTATTTT,CSVVDGGGFTDTQYF
TRBV6-5,few,TRBJ2-7,.,TGTGCCAGCAGATCGGACTACCCCCCTCACGAGCAGTACTTC,CASRSDYPPHEQYF
TRBV27,few,TRBJ1-1,.,TGTGCCAGCAGTTTAACAGCGAACACTGAAGCTTTCTTT,CASSLTANTEAFF
TRBV10-1,.,TRBJ1-1,.,TGCGCCAGCAGCAGGGTTACGAACACTGAAGCTTTCTTT,CASSRVTNTEAFF
TRBV7-2,.,TRBJ1-1,.,TGTGCCAGCAGCCCGGTCGGGGGTAAAAACACTGAAGCTTTCTTT,CASSPVGGKNTEAFF
TRBV4-1,.,TRBJ2-5,TRBD1,TGCGCCAGCAGCCTGACAGGGGGCGAAGAGACCCAGTACTTC,CASSLTGGEETQYF
TRBV18,.,TRBJ2-3,.,TGTGCCAGCTCACCATCGCAGGCCAAAGATACGCAGTATTTT,CASSPSQAKDTQYF
TRBV6-5,.,TRBJ1-2,TRBD1,TGTGCCAGCAGTATCACAGGGGGGGACTATGGCTACACCTTC,CASSITGGDYGYTF
TRBV11-2,.,TRBJ2-3,TRBD2,TGTGCCAGCAGCTTAGGGGGAACTAGCGGGAGGGAGCGTACGCAGTATTTT,CASSLGGTSGRERTQYF
TRBV29-1,.,TRBJ1-2,.,TGCAGCGTTGAAGACGTGGGCCGGGGTGGCTACACCTTC,CSVEDVGRGGYTF
TRBV18,.,TRBJ2-4,TRBD1,TGTGCCAGCTCAGATCGACAGGGGGTCAACATTCAGTACTTC,CASSDRQGVNIQYF
TRBV5-8,.,TRBJ1-2,.,TGTGCCAGCAGCCCTCTCGGACAGCCTAACTATGGCTACACCTTC,CASSPLGQPNYGYTF
TRBV5-4,.,TRBJ2-5,TRBD2,TGTGCCAGCAGCTTGCCGGCAGCGGGGGGGCGGGAGACCCAGTACTTC,CASSLPAAGGRETQYF